This T cell receptor (beta chain) emerged from a study of T cell clonotyping in hematopoietic cell transplantation. Study information: Pretransplant recipient samples were taken after cytoreduction. Study-wide results and caveats: At the given depth, recipient repertoires were over 95% de novo clonotypes. Pathologically expanded recipient clonotypes increased progressively from day 30 to day 180 as diversity fell.

Documented time point: recipient sample about 28 days before transplant, after cytoreduction. TCRdb keeps only in-frame clones here, not all; method: immunoSEQ multiplex PCR. The sample carries some 19,000 clones, approximately 75% recorded once. Trimming shortened V by 8 bases and J by 3 bases, and 14 bases separated the two germline ends. Per germline, CDR1 SGHAT and CDR2 FQDESV (reference sequence). The CDR3 totals 13 residues. This clone occurred once. Its antigen is unidentified. The J gene is TRBJ2-7, the V gene TRBV11-1, with D maybe TRBD1 (5 bases). The sequence was obtained from a man in his fifties or sixties with acute myeloid leukemia. Some clones in this sample may be carry-over from other donors' samples. This material consisted of peripheral blood mononuclear cells, taken before stem cell transplant. The CDR3 DNA reads as TGTGCCAGCTCCCGGTCAGACAGCTACGAGCAGTACTTC. It codes for CASSRSDSYEQYF. The variable domain in full, completed from reference TRBV11-1 and TRBJ2-7, reads EAEVAQSPRYKITEKSQAVAFWCDPISGHATLYWYRQILGQGPELLVQFQDESVVDDSQLPKDRFSAERLKGVDSTLKIQPAELGDSAMYLCASSRSDSYEQYFGPGTRLTVT.